Shown below are 7 T cell receptor beta chains from a single sample sequenced in a study of shared clonotypes between healthy human individuals. The data were produced by immunoSEQ multiplex PCR, yet TCRdb's version contains in-frame clones alone and is incomplete. The sample lists about 2.1 million clones, 90% to 95% occurring once. Positive CCR7 selection of CD45RO-negative cells yielded the naive CD8 cells, and terminally differentiated effector memory CD45RA+ cells were excluded. The sample consisted of naive CD8+ T cells from PBMCs. The source of these receptors is a man between 18 and 29 years old in good health. Some clones in this sample may be carry-over from other donors' samples.

The rearrangement joins TRBV19 to TRBJ2-1, with 8 positions matching TRBD2. After removal of 1 base from V and 3 bases from J, the junction contained 2 bases not matched to a gene. CDR1 and CDR2 (germline): LNHDA, SQIVND (reference sequence). CDR3 length: 15 amino acids. CDR3 DNA sequence: TGTGCCAGTAGTATAGGTAGCGGGATCTACAATGAGCAGTTCTTC. It yields the protein CASSIGSGIYNEQFF.

The V gene is TRBV2, the J gene TRBJ2-7; D gene unclear. There are 13 residues in the CDR3. V gave up 2 bases and J gave up 4 bases, with 9 bases separating them. Germline V gives CDR1 SNHLY, CDR2 FYNNEI. The CDR3 sequence is CASSELQRYEQYF. CDR3 sequence (DNA): TGTGCCAGCAGTGAACTCCAGCGTTACGAGCAGTACTTC. The whole variable domain, remainder taken from reference TRBV2 and TRBJ2-7, is EPEVTQTPSHQVTQMGQEVILRCVPISNHLYFYWYRQILGQKVEFLVSFYNNEISEKSEIFDDQFSVERPDGSNFTLKIRSTKLEDSAMYFCASSELQRYEQYFGPGTRLTVT.

CDR3 sequence (DNA): TGTGCCAGCTCACCGGAAGACAGCAATGAAGCTTTCTTT. Amino acids: CASSPEDSNEAFF. V is TRBV18 and J is TRBJ1-1; tentatively, D is TRBD1 (5 bases). V was shortened by 3 bases and J by 7 bases, with 12 bases between the two germline ends. Germline lookup yields CDR1 KGHSH and CDR2 LQKENI. CDR3 length: 13 residues.

This chain connects TRBV9 to TRBJ1-1; D might be TRBD1 (5 bases). With 0 bases removed from V and 2 bases from J, the gap between germline ends came to 8 bases. This CDR3 region has 14 residues. CDR1 is SGDLS and CDR2 is YYNGEE in the germline V gene. The CDR3 DNA sequence: TGTGCCAGCAGCGTAGAGACAGTCAACACTGAAGCTTTCTTT. It codes for CASSVETVNTEAFF. Using reference TRBV9 and TRBJ1-1 for the parts outside the CDR3, the full variable domain is DSGVTQTPKHLITATGQRVTLRCSPRSGDLSVYWYQQSLDQGLQFLIQYYNGEERAKGNILERFSAQQFPDLHSELNLSSLELGDSALYFCASSVETVNTEAFFGQGTRLTVV.

This chain connects TRBV10-2 to TRBJ2-7; D unclear. The CDR3 runs to 12 residues. V lost 4 bases and J 2 bases, leaving 6 bases between the germline ends. Germline assignment: CDR1 WSHSY and CDR2 SAAADI. The CDR3 region is CASSVTAYEQYF. The CDR3 nucleotides are TGCGCCAGCAGTGTTACAGCCTACGAGCAGTACTTC.

About this clone: This sample also contains other DNA sequences that code for the same CDR3. Here the CDR3 reads CASSEGSYEQYF. For the CDR3, the DNA is TGCGCCAGCAGTGAGGGGTCCTACGAGCAGTACTTC. V gene TRBV10-2 combines with J gene TRBJ2-7, with D unresolved. CDR1 WSHSY and CDR2 SAAADI come from the germline V gene. V was shortened by 2 bases and J by 1 base, with 3 bases between the two germline ends. The CDR3 runs 12 residues.

The chain recombines TRBV4-1 with TRBJ2-1; D gene unclear. There are 15 residues in the CDR3. V lost 3 bases, J lost 4 bases, and 13 bases lay in between. Germline-derived CDR1 and CDR2 are MGHRA and YSYEKL. The CDR3 bases are TGCGCCAGCAGCCAGCGGTCCTCGCAATACAATGAGCAGTTCTTC. It specifies CASSQRSSQYNEQFF.